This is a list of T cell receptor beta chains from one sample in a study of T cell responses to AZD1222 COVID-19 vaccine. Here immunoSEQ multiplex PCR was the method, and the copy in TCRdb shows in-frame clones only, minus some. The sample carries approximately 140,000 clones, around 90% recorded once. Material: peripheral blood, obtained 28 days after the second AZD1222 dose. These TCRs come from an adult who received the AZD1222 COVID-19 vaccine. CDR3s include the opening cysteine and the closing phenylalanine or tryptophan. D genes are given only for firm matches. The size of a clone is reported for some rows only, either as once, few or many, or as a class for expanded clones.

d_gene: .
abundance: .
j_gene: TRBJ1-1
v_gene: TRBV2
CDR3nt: TGTGCCAGCAGGGGGCAGGGTGGCACTGAAGCTTTCTTT
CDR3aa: CASRGQGGTEAFF

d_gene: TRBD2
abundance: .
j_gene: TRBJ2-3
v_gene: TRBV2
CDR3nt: TGTGCCAGCAGAGACACTACTAGCGGGGGACCTCGGGATACGCAGTATTTT
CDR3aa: CASRDTTSGGPRDTQYF

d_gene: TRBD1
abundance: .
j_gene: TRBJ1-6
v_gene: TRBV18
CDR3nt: TGTGCCAGCTCAGCCGCGGGACAGGGTGTGGAATCACCCCTCCACTTT
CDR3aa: CASSAAGQGVESPLHF

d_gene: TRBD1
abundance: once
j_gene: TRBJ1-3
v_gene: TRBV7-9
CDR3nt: TGTGCCAGCAGTTCTGACCGGACAGGGCGGAGGGACACCATATATTTT
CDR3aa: CASSSDRTGRRDTIYF

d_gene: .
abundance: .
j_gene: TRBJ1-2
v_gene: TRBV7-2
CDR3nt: TGTGCCAGCAGCTTAGCCAGGGAAGTACCTGGCTACACCTTC
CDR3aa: CASSLAREVPGYTF

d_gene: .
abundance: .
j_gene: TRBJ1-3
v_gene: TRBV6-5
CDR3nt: TGTGCCAGCAGTTTCGGGACCGAGGCTGGAAACACCATATATTTT
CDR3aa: CASSFGTEAGNTIYF

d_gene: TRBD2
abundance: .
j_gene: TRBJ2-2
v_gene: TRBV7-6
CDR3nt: TGTGCCAGCAGCCCGACTAGCGGGAGACGCACCGGGGAGCTGTTTTTT
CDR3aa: CASSPTSGRRTGELFF

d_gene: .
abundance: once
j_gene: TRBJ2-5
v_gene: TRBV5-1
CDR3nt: TGCGCCAGCATCGGCCAGTTCGCCCAAGAGACCCAGTACTTC
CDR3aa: CASIGQFAQETQYF

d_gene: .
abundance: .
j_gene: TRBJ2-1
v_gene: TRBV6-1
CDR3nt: TGTGCCAGCAGTGAACTAGGAGCGGGCTCCTACAATGAGCAGTTCTTC
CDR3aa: CASSELGAGSYNEQFF

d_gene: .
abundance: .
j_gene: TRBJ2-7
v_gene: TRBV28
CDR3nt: TGTGCCAGCAGTTTAGGGGGCTACGAGCAGTACTTC
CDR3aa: CASSLGGYEQYF

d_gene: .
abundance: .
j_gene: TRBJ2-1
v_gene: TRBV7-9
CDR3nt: TGTGCCAGCAGCTTAGCGGACGGAAATGAGCAGTTCTTC
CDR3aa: CASSLADGNEQFF

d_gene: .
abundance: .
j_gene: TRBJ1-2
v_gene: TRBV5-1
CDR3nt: TGCGCCAGCAGTCCCGGCTGGCCAGGGGTACGAACTAACTATGGCTACACCTTC
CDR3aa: CASSPGWPGVRTNYGYTF

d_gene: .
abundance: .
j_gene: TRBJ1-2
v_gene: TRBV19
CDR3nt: TGTGCCAGTAGTACGGGACTGAGTTATGGCTACACCTTC
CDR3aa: CASSTGLSYGYTF

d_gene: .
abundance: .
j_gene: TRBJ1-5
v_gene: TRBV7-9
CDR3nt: TGTGCCAGCAGCTTCGAAGGGGTGAATCAGCCCCAGCATTTT
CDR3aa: CASSFEGVNQPQHF

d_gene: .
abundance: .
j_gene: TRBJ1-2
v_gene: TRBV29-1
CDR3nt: TGCAGCGTTGAACCGGACAGCGGAGACTATGGCTACACCTTC
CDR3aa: CSVEPDSGDYGYTF

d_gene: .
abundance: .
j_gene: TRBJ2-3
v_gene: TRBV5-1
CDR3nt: TGCGCCAGCAGGCAGGCCCTCACAGATACGCAGTATTTT
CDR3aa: CASRQALTDTQYF

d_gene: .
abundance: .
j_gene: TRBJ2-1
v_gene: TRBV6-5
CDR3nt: TGTGCCAGCAGAGAGAGCTCCTACAATGAGCAGTTCTTC
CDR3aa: CASRESSYNEQFF

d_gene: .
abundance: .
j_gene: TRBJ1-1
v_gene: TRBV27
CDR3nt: TGTGCCAGCATGGGGGGACTCGAAGCTTTCTTT
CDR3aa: CASMGGLEAFF

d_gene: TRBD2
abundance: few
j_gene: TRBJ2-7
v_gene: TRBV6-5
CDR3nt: TGTGCCAGCAGTTCCCTAGCGGGAACCTACGAGCAGTACTTC
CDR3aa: CASSSLAGTYEQYF

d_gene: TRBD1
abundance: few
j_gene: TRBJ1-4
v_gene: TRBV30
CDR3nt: TGTGCCTGGAATGCAGGGGGGAGTGAAAAACTGTTTTTT
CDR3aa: CAWNAGGSEKLFF

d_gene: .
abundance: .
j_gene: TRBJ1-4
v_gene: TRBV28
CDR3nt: TGTGCCAGCAGCATGGGGGGCCGTAATGAAAAACTGTTTTTT
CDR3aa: CASSMGGRNEKLFF

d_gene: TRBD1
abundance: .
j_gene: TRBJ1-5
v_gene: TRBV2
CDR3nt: TGTGCCAGCAGTGACCTGGGGACAGGGACGAATCAGCCCCAGCATTTT
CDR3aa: CASSDLGTGTNQPQHF

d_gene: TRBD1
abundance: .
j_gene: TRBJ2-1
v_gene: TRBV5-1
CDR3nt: TGCGCCAGCAGCGGCGGGACAGGAAACTACAATGAGCAGTTCTTC
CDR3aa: CASSGGTGNYNEQFF

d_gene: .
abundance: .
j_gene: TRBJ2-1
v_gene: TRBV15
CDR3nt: TGTGCCACCAGCAGAGAGGGCGGGATTGCCTACAATGAGCAGTTCTTC
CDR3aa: CATSREGGIAYNEQFF

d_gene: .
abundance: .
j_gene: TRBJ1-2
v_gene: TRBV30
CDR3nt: TGTGCCTGGAGTGCGGTGGGTCAGGCAGCTAACTATGGCTACACCTTC
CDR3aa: CAWSAVGQAANYGYTF

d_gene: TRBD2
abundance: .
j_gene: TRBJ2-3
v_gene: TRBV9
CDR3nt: TGTGCCAGCAGCCCCCGGGGAGGGGGCACAGATACGCAGTATTTT
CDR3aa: CASSPRGGGTDTQYF

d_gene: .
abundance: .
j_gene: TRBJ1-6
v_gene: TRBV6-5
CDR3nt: TGTGCCAGCAGAACAGTGGATAATTCACCCCTCCACTTT
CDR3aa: CASRTVDNSPLHF

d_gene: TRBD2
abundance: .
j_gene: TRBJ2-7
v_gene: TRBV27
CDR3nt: TGTGCCAGCAGTCCCGCCGGGACTAGAAACCCTTTCTACATGCAGCAGTACTTC
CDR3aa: CASSPAGTRNPFYMQQYF

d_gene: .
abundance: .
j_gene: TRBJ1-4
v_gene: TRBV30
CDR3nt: TGTGCCTGGAGTGTAAGACTTTCGCGGGGCGAAAAACTGTTTTTT
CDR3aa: CAWSVRLSRGEKLFF

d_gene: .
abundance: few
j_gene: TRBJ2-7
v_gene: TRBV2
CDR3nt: TGTGCCAGCAGTGAATTCAGGGACTACGAGCAGTACTTC
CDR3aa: CASSEFRDYEQYF

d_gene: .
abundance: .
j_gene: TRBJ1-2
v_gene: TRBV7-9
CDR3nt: TGTGCCAGCAGCTTAAATATGGGGGTCCTCCATGGCTACACCTTC
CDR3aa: CASSLNMGVLHGYTF

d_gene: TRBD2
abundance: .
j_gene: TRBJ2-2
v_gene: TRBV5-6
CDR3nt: TGTGCCAGCAGCTTAGTCCTAGCGGGAGTTCGAGGGGAGCTGTTTTTT
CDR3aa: CASSLVLAGVRGELFF

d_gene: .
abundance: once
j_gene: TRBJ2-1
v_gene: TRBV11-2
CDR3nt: TGTGCCAGCAGCTCCTTGGCTAGCGTGTACAATGAGCAGTTCTTC
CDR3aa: CASSSLASVYNEQFF